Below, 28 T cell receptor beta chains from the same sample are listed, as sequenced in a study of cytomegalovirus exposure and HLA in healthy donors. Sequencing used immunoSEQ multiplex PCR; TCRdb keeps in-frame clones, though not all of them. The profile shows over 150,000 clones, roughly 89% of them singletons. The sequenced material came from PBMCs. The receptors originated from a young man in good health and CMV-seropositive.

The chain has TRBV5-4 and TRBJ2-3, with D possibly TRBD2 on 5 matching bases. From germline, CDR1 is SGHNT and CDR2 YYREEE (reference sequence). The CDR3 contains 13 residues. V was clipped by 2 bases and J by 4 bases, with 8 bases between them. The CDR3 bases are TGTGCCAGCAGCTTTAGGGAGCCAGATACGCAGTATTTT. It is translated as CASSFREPDTQYF.

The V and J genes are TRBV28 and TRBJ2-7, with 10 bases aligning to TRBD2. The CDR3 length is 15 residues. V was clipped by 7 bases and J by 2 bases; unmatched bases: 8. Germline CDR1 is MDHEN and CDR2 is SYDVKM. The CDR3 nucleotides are TGTGCCAGCAATCGCCCTAGCGGGAGTCCCTACGAGCAGTACTTC. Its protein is CASNRPSGSPYEQYF.

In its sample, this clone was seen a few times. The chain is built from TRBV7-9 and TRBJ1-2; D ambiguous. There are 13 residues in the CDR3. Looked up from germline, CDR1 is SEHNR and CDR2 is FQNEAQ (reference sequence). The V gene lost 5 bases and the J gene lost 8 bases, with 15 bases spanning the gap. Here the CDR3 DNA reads TGTGCCAGCAGCAAGGACTATCTGAGGGGCTACACCTTC. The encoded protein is CASSKDYLRGYTF.

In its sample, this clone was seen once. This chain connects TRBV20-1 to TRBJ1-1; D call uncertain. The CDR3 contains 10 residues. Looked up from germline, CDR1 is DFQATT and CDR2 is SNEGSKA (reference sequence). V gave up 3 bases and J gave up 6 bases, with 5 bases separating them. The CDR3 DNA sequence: TGCAGTGCTAGGGGAGCTGAAGCTTTCTTT. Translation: CSARGAEAFF.

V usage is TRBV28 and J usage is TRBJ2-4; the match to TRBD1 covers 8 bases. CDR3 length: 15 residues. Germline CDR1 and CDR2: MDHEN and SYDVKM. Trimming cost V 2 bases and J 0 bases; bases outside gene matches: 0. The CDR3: CASSLQGAAKNIQYF. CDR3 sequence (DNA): TGTGCCAGCAGTTTACAGGGGGCAGCCAAAAACATTCAGTACTTC.

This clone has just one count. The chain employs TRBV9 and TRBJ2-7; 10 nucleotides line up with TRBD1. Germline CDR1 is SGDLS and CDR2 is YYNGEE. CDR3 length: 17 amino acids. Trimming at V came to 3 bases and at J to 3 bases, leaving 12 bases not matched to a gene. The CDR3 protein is CASSAGQGGNLNYEQYF. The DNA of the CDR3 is TGTGCCAGCAGCGCCGGACAGGGGGGGAACCTTAACTACGAGCAGTACTTC.

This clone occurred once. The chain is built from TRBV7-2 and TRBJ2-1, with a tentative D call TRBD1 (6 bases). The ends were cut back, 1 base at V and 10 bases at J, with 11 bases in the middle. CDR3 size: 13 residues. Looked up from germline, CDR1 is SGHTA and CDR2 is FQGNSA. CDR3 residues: CASSLVRGREQFF. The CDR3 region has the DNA TGTGCCAGCAGCTTAGTCAGGGGTAGGGAGCAGTTCTTC.

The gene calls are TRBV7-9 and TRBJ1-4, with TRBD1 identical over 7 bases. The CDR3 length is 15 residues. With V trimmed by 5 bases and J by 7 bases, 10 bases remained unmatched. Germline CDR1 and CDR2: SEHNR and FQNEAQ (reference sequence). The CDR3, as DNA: TGTGCCAGCAGCCCTAGACAGGGTCTTGGTGAAAAACTGTTTTTT. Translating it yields CASSPRQGLGEKLFF.

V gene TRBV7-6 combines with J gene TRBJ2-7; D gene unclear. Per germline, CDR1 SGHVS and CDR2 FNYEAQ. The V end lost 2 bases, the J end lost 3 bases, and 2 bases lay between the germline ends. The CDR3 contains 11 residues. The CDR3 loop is CASSLYYEQYF. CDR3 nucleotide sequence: TGTGCCAGCAGCTTATACTACGAGCAGTACTTC.

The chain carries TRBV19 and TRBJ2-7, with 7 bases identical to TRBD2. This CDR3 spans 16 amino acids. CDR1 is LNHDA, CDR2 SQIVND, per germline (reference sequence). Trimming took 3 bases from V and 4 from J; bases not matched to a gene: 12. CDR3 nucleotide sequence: TGTGCCAGTAGTATCGGCGGGGGAAGTCCGTTGTACGAGCAGTACTTC. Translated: CASSIGGGSPLYEQYF.

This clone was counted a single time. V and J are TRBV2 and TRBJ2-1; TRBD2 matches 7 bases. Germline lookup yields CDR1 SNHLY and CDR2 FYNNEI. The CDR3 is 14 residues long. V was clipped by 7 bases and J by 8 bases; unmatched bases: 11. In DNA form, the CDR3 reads TGTGCCAGCACCTTGGGACTACTTTGGGATGAGCAGTTCTTC. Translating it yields CASTLGLLWDEQFF.

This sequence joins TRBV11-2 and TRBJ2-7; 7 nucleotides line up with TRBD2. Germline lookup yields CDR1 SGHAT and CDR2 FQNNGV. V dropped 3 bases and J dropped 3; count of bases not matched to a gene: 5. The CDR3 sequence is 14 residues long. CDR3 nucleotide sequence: TGTGCCAGCAGCTTTAGCGGGCCAGACTACGAGCAGTACTTC. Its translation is CASSFSGPDYEQYF. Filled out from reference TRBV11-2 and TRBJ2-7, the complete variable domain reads EAGVAQSPRYKIIEKRQSVAFWCNPISGHATLYWYQQILGQGPKLLIQFQNNGVVDDSQLPKDRFSAERLKGVDSTLKIQPAKLEDSAVYLCASSFSGPDYEQYFGPGTRLTVT.

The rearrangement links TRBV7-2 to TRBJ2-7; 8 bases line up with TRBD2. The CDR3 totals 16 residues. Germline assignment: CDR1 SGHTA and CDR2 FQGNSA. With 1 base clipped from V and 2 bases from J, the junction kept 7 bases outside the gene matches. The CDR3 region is CASSLGGSGTTYEQYF. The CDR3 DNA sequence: TGTGCCAGCAGCTTAGGCGGTAGCGGGACCACCTACGAGCAGTACTTC. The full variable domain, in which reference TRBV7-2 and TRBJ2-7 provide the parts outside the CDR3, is GAGVSQSPSNKVTEKGKDVELRCDPISGHTALYWYRQSLGQGLEFLIYFQGNSAPDKSGLPSDRFSAERTGGSVSTLTIQRTQQEDSAVYLCASSLGGSGTTYEQYFGPGTRLTVT.

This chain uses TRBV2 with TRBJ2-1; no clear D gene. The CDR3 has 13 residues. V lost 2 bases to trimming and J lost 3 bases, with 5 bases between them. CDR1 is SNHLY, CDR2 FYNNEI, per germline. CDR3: CASSERYYNEQFF. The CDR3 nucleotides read TGTGCCAGCAGTGAACGCTACTACAATGAGCAGTTCTTC.

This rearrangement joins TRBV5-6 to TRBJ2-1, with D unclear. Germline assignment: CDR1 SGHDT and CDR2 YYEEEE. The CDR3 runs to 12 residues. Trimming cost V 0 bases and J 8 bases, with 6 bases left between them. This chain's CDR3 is CASSLVSDEQFF. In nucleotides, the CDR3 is TGTGCCAGCAGCTTGGTAAGCGATGAGCAGTTCTTC.

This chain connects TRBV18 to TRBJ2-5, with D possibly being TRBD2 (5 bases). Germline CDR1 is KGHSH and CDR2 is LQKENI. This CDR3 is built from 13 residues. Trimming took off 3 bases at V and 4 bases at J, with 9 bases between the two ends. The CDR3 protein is CASSPRTAETQYF. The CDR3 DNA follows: TGTGCCAGCTCACCTAGGACTGCAGAGACCCAGTACTTC.

This CDR3 is CASSLNSLMNTEAFF. The CDR3 nucleotides read TGCGCCAGCAGCTTGAACAGCTTAATGAACACTGAAGCTTTCTTT. The chain joins TRBV5-1 to TRBJ1-1, with unresolved D. Germline V CDR1 and CDR2: SGHRS, YFSETQ. The CDR3 length is 15 residues. V was trimmed by 1 base and J by 0 bases, leaving 10 bases between them.

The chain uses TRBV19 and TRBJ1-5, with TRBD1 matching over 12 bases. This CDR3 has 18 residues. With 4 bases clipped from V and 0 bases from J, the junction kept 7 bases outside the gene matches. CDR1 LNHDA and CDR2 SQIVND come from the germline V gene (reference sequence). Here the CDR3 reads CASSRDRGRVYSNQPQHF. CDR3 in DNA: TGTGCCAGTAGTAGGGACAGGGGGCGCGTGTATAGCAATCAGCCCCAGCATTTT.

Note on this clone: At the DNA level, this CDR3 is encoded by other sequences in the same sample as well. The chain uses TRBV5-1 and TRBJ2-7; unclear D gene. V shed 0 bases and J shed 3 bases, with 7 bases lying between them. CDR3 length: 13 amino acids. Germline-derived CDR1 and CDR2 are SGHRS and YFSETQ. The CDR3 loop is CASSLGQFYEQYF. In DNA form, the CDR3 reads TGCGCCAGCAGCTTGGGTCAGTTCTACGAGCAGTACTTC.

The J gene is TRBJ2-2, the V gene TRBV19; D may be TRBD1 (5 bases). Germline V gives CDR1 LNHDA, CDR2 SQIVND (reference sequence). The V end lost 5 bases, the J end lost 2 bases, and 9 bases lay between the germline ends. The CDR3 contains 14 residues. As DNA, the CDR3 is TGTGCCAGTAGTCAGGGCGGTAACACCGGGGAGCTGTTTTTT. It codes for CASSQGGNTGELFF.

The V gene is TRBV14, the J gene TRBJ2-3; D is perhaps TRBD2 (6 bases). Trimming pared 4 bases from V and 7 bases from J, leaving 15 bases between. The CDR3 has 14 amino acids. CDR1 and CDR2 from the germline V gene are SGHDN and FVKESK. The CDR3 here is CASSPHLGGHTQYF. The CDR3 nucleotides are TGTGCCAGCAGCCCCCACCTCGGGGGTCATACGCAGTATTTT.

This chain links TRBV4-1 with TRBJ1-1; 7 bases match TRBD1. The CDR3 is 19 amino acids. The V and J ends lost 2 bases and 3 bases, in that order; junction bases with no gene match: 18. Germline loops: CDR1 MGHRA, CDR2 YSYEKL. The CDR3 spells CASSQKEGVVQGVHTEAFF. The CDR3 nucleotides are TGCGCCAGCAGCCAAAAAGAGGGGGTCGTCCAGGGGGTTCACACTGAAGCTTTCTTT.

CDR3 residues: CASSYSGTGIYEQYF. The CDR3 DNA reads TGTGCCAGCAGTTACTCCGGGACAGGGATCTACGAGCAGTACTTC. The rearrangement links TRBV6-5 to TRBJ2-7, with 9 bases lining up with TRBD1. Germline lookup yields CDR1 MNHEY and CDR2 SVGAGI. The CDR3 length is 15 residues. After removal of 0 bases from V and 3 bases from J, the junction contained 3 bases not matched to a gene.

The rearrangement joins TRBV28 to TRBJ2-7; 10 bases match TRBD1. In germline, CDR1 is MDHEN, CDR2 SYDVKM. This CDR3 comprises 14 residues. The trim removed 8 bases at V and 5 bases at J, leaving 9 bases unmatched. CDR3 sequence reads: CASERQGARNEQYF. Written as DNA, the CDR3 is TGTGCCAGCGAACGACAGGGGGCGCGCAACGAGCAGTACTTC.

The CDR3 sequence is CASSYGSYGYTF. The CDR3 DNA reads as TGTGCCAGTAGCTACGGTAGCTATGGCTACACCTTC. The V call is TRBV19, the J call TRBJ1-2; D not resolved. This CDR3 has 12 amino acids. CDR1 is LNHDA, CDR2 SQIVND, per germline (reference sequence). Deletions cut 6 bases from V and 4 bases from J, with 9 bases between.

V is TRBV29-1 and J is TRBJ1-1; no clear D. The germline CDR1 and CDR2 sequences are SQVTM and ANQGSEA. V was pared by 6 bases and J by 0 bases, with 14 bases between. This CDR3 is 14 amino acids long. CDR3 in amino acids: CSVTSGLLNTEAFF. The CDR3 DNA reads TGCAGCGTCACTTCTGGGCTGCTGAACACTGAAGCTTTCTTT.

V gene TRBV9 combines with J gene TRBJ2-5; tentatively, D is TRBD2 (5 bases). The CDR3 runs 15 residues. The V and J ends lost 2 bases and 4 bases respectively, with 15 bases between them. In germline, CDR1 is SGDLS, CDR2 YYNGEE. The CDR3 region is CASSVGTSQGETQYF. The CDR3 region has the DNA TGTGCCAGCAGCGTTGGCACTAGTCAAGGAGAGACCCAGTACTTC.

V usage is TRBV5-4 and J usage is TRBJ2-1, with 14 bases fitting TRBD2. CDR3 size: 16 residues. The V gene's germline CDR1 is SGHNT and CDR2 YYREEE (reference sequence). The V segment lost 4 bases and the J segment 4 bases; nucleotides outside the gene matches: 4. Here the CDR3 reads CASSPRTSGGYNEQFF. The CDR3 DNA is TGTGCCAGCAGCCCCAGGACTAGCGGGGGGTACAATGAGCAGTTCTTC.